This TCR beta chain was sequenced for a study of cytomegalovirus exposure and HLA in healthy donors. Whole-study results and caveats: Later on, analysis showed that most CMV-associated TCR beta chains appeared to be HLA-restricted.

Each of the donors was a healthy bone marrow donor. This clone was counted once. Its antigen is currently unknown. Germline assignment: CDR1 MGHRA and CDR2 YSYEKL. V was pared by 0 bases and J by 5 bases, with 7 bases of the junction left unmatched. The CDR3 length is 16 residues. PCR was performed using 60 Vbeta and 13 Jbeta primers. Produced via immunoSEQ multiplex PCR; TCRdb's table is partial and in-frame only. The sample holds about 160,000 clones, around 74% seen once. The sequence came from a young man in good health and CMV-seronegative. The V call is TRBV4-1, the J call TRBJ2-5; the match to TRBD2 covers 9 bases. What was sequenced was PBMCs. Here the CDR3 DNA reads TGCGCCAGCAGCCAAGAAGGACGGCTAGCGGGGGAGACCCAGTACTTC. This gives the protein CASSQEGRLAGETQYF.